The present T cell receptor (beta chain) was sequenced within a study of beta chain features in type 1 diabetes. Overall study: Examination spanned approximately 110 million sorted cells from all samples.

The sequenced template was cDNA made from the entire isolated RNA. The study sequenced naive, central memory and regulatory T cell samples to an average of about 3.5 million reads. Sequencing used immunoSEQ multiplex PCR; TCRdb keeps in-frame clones, though not all of them. The sample contains roughly 730,000 clones, around 15% of which appear only once. The V end was cut by 0 bases, the J end by 2 bases, with 16 bases between. The CDR3 runs 17 residues. The germline V gene has CDR1 SGHNT and CDR2 YYREEE (reference sequence). In the case of this clone: The antigen is not known.

The study's findings and limits: Type 1 diabetes patients had moderately but significantly shorter TCRB CDR3s in all four CD4+ subsets. Compared with healthy donors, patients appeared to share more similar naive, central memory and regulatory TCRB repertoires.

The chain carries TRBV5-4 and TRBJ2-3; perhaps D is TRBD1 or TRBD2 (5 bases each). The source of this sequence is a man aged 18 to 35 with type 1 diabetes. Sample: naive CD4+ T cells from blood. CDR3: CASSLALSGRSTDTQYF. CDR3 nucleotides: TGTGCCAGCAGCTTGGCCTTATCAGGGAGATCCACAGATACGCAGTATTTT.